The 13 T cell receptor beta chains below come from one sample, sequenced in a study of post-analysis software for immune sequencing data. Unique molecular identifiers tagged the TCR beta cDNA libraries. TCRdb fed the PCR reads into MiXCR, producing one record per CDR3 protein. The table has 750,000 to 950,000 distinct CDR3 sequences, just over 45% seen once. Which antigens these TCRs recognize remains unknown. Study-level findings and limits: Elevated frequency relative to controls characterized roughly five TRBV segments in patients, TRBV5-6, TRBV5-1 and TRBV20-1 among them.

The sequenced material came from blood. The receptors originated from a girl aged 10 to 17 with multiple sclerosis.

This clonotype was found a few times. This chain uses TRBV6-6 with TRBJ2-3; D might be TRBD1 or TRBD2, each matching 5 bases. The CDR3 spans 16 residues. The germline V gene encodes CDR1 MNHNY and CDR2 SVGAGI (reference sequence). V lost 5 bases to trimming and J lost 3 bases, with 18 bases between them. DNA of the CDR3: TGTGCCAGCAGTACCGCTGGGACGGATTTTACAGATACGCAGTATTTT. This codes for CASSTAGTDFTDTQYF.

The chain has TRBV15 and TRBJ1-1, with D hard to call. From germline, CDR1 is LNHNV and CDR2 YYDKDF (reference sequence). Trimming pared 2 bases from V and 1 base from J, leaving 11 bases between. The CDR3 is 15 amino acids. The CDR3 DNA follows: TGTGCCACCAGCAGACCCACCGTCAGGAACACTGAAGCTTTCTTT. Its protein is CATSRPTVRNTEAFF. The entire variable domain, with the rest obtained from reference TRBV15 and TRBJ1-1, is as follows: DAMVIQNPRYQVTQFGKPVTLSCSQTLNHNVMYWYQQKSSQAPKLLFHYYDKDFNNEADTPDNFQSRRPNTSFCFLDIRSPGLGDTAMYLCATSRPTVRNTEAFFGQGTRLTVV.

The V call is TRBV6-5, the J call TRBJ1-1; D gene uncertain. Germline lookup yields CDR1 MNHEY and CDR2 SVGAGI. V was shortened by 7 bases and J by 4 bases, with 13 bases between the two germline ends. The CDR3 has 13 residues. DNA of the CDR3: TGTGCCAGCACAATAGGGTTAGGCACTGAAGCTTTCTTT. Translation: CASTIGLGTEAFF.

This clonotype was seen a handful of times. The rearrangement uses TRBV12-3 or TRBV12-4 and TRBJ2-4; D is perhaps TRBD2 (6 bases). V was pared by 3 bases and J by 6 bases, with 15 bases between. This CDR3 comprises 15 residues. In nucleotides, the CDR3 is TGTGCCAGCAGTTTGGGAGCGGGTCAGGCAAACATTCAGTACTTC. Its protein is CASSLGAGQANIQYF.

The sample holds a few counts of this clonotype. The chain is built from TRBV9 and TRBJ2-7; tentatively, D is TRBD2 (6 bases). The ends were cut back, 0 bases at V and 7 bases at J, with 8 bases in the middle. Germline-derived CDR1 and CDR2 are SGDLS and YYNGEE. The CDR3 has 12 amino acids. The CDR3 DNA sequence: TGTGCCAGCAGCGTAGAGGGGAGGGAGCAGTACTTC. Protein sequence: CASSVEGREQYF. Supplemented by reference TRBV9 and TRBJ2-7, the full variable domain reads DSGVTQTPKHLITATGQRVTLRCSPRSGDLSVYWYQQSLDQGLQFLIQYYNGEERAKGNILERFSAQQFPDLHSELNLSSLELGDSALYFCASSVEGREQYFGPGTRLTVT.

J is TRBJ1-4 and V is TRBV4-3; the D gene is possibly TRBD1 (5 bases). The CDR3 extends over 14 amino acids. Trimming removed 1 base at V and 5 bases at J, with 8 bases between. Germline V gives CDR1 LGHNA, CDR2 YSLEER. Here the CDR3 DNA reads TGCGCCAGCAGCCAAGGGGGCCAGAATGAAAAACTGTTTTTT. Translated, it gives CASSQGGQNEKLFF.

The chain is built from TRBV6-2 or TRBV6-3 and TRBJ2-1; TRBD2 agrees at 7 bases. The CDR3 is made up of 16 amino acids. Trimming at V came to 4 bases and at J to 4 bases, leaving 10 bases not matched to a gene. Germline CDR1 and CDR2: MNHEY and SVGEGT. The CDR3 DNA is TGTGCCAGCAGTTGGGTCAGCGGGACGGAATACAATGAGCAGTTCTTC. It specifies CASSWVSGTEYNEQFF.

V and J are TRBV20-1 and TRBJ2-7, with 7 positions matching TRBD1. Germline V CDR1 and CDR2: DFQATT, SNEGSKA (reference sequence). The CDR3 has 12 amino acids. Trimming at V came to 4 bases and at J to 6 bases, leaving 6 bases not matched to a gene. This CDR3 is CSAKGTVREQYF. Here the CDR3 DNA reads TGCAGTGCTAAAGGGACAGTGCGCGAGCAGTACTTC.

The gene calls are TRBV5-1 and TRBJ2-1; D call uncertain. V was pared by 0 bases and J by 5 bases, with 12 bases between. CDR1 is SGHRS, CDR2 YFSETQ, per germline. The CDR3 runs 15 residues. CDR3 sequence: CASSLGQNTHNEQFF. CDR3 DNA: TGCGCCAGCAGCTTGGGGCAGAACACACACAATGAGCAGTTCTTC.

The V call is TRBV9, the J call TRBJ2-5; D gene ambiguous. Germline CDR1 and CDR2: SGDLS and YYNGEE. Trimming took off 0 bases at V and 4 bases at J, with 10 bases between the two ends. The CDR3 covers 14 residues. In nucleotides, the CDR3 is TGTGCCAGCAGCGTAGATTCTAGTTCAGAGACCCAGTACTTC. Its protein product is CASSVDSSSETQYF.

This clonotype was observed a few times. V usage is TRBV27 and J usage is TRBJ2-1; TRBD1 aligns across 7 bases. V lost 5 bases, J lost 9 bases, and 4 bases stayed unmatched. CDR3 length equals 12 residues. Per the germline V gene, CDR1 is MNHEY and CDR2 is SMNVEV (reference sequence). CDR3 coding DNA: TGTGCCAGCAGTAAACAGGGGAGTGAGCAGTTCTTC. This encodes CASSKQGSEQFF.

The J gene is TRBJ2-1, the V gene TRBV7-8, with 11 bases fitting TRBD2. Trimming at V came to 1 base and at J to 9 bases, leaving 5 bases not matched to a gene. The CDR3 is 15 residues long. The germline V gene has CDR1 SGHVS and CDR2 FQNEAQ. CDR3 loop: CASSLDTSGRSEQFF. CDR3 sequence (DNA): TGTGCCAGCAGCTTAGATACTAGCGGGAGAAGTGAGCAGTTCTTC. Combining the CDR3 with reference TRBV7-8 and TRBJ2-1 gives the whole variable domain GAGVSQSPRYKVAKRGQDVALRCDPISGHVSLFWYQQALGQGPEFLTYFQNEAQLDKSGLPSDRFFAERPEGSVSTLKIQRTQQEDSAVYLCASSLDTSGRSEQFFGPGTRLTVL.

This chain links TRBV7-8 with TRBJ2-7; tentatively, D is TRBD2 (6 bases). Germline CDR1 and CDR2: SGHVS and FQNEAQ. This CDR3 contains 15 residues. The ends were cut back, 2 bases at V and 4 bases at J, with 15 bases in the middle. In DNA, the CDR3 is TGTGCCAGCAGCTTAATCGGGGGAGAGGGTTACGAGCAGTACTTC. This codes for CASSLIGGEGYEQYF.